This T cell receptor (beta chain) was recorded in a study of blood T cell repertoires in COVID-19. Study summary: Material from acute and convalescent COVID-19 was sourced from the United States, Italy and Spain.

CDR3 length: 15 amino acids. Trimming pared 4 bases from V and 0 bases from J, leaving 11 bases between. Looked up from germline, CDR1 is MDHEN and CDR2 is SYDVKM. Data came from immunoSEQ multiplex PCR; TCRdb stores just in-frame clones and leaves some out. The sample records under 200,000 clones, 65% to 90% being singletons. This TCR was sampled from a man aged 55 to 70 with acute or convalescent COVID-19. V and J are TRBV28 and TRBJ2-3; D might be TRBD1 (5 bases). Sample: peripheral blood. The CDR3 region has the DNA TGTGCCAGCAGTTGGGTGAAGGGGAGCACAGATACGCAGTATTTT. It specifies CASSWVKGSTDTQYF. The full variable domain, in which reference TRBV28 and TRBJ2-3 provide the parts outside the CDR3, is DVKVTQSSRYLVKRTGEKVFLECVQDMDHENMFWYRQDPGLGLRLIYFSYDVKMKEKGDIPEGYSVSREKKERFSLILESASTNQTSMYLCASSWVKGSTDTQYFGPGTRLTVL.